What follows describes a single TCR beta chain. Its antigen is not identified. The data were obtained in a study of T cells in lung cancer brain metastases. Germline V gives CDR1 LNHDA, CDR2 SQIVND (reference sequence). CDR3 size: 15 residues. With 5 bases removed from V and 5 bases from J, the gap between germline ends came to 16 bases. Patients had either synchronous oligometastatic disease or delayed solitary brain metastasis recurrence. Exclusion applied to anyone with multiple prior malignancies. The repertoire was sequenced with immunoSEQ multiplex PCR; TCRdb's copy has only in-frame clones and lacks some. This sample has some 4,500 clones, with about 88% found just once. Broader study findings: Brain metastases had fewer unique productive clones than primaries (median approximately 1,600 versus 4,100).

The chain recombines TRBV19 with TRBJ2-1; D is perhaps TRBD2 (6 bases). The receptor was isolated from a woman aged 50 to 60 with non-small cell lung cancer. The sequenced sample consisted of tumor tissue from the primary lung tumor. The CDR3: CASSPRASVDNEQFF. The CDR3 DNA reads as TGTGCCAGTAGTCCTCGGGCTAGCGTCGACAATGAGCAGTTCTTC.